The 29 T cell receptor beta chains below were found in one sample sequenced in a study of OX40 agonist ivuxolimab in advanced cancers. Libraries were prepared by immunoSEQ multiplex PCR; TCRdb keeps only in-frame clonotypes and omits some of them. The profile shows about 15,000 clones, approximately 78% of them singletons. Sequencing used CD4+ or CD8+ T cells sorted from blood, obtained in a trial of the OX40 agonist ivuxolimab. These receptors were collected from an adult with an advanced solid tumor such as melanoma, head and neck, liver or kidney cancer.

The J gene is TRBJ2-4, the V gene TRBV7-6; 9 nucleotides match TRBD2. Looked up from germline, CDR1 is SGHVS and CDR2 is FNYEAQ. The length of the CDR3 is 17 residues. Trimming cost V 1 base and J 2 bases; bases outside gene matches: 6. The CDR3: CASSLGPGLASKNIQYF. In DNA form, the CDR3 reads TGTGCCAGCAGCTTAGGTCCGGGACTAGCTTCCAAAAACATTCAGTACTTC.

This chain connects TRBV5-4 to TRBJ2-5, with D unresolved. V lost 0 bases and J 3 bases, leaving 3 bases between the germline ends. Looked up from germline, CDR1 is SGHNT and CDR2 is YYREEE (reference sequence). The CDR3 is 12 residues long. CDR3 nucleotide sequence: TGTGCCAGCAGCTTGGGCGAAGAGACCCAGTACTTC. It codes for CASSLGEETQYF.

The chain recombines TRBV14 with TRBJ2-1, with 10 bases identical to TRBD1. J gave up 3 bases and V 3 bases, and 11 bases lay outside the gene matches. Germline V gene data show CDR1 as SGHDN and CDR2 as FVKESK. This CDR3 comprises 18 residues. CDR3 protein: CASSHWTGGMESYNEQFF. In DNA form, the CDR3 reads TGTGCCAGCAGCCATTGGACAGGGGGTATGGAAAGCTACAATGAGCAGTTCTTC. Full variable domain (rest looked up from reference TRBV14 and TRBJ2-1): EAGVTQFPSHSVIEKGQTVTLRCDPISGHDNLYWYRRVMGKEIKFLLHFVKESKQDESGMPNNRFLAERTGGTYSTLKVQPAELEDSGVYFCASSHWTGGMESYNEQFFGPGTRLTVL.

The chain is built from TRBV11-2 and TRBJ1-1; D unresolved. With 5 bases removed from V and 3 bases from J, the gap between germline ends came to 4 bases. CDR1 is SGHAT and CDR2 is FQNNGV in the germline V gene. This CDR3 spans 11 amino acids. The CDR3 reads CASSSYTEAFF. The CDR3 DNA reads as TGTGCCAGCAGCAGCTACACTGAAGCTTTCTTT. The variable domain in full, with the rest retrieved from reference TRBV11-2 and TRBJ1-1, is EAGVAQSPRYKIIEKRQSVAFWCNPISGHATLYWYQQILGQGPKLLIQFQNNGVVDDSQLPKDRFSAERLKGVDSTLKIQPAKLEDSAVYLCASSSYTEAFFGQGTRLTVV.

The V call is TRBV15, the J call TRBJ2-3; D is perhaps TRBD2 (6 bases). V dropped 1 base and J dropped 3 bases, with 11 bases sitting between them. The germline gives CDR1 LNHNV, CDR2 YYDKDF (reference sequence). The CDR3 covers 15 residues. As DNA, the CDR3 is TGTGCCACCAGCAGAGGTTCGGGAGCGACAGATACGCAGTATTTT. It codes for CATSRGSGATDTQYF.

V gene TRBV27 combines with J gene TRBJ1-1; tentative D call: TRBD1 (6 bases). The CDR3 is 12 residues long. In germline, CDR1 is MNHEY, CDR2 SMNVEV (reference sequence). V was cut by 6 bases and J by 4 bases, with 9 bases left in between. CDR3 protein: CASRQGLTEAFF. For the CDR3, the DNA is TGTGCCAGCAGACAGGGCCTCACTGAAGCTTTCTTT.

This chain joins TRBV28 and TRBJ2-3, with D maybe TRBD2 (7 bases). Germline-derived CDR1 and CDR2 are MDHEN and SYDVKM. V was trimmed by 3 bases and J by 1 base, leaving 14 bases between them. The CDR3 consists of 16 residues. CDR3 amino acids: CASSLGGALGTDTQYF. CDR3 bases: TGTGCCAGCAGTTTGGGGGGGGCTTTAGGCACAGATACGCAGTATTTT.

The chain couples TRBV9 to TRBJ2-5; the D is unclear. The germline V gene encodes CDR1 SGDLS and CDR2 YYNGEE. Trimming cost V 2 bases and J 1 base, with 9 bases left between them. The CDR3 has 14 amino acids. For the CDR3, the DNA is TGTGCCAGCAGCGTCAGTGGTAGCCAAGAGACCCAGTACTTC. It encodes CASSVSGSQETQYF.

This chain connects TRBV19 to TRBJ2-3; D is unclear. CDR3 length equals 15 residues. The germline CDR1 and CDR2 sequences are LNHDA and SQIVND (reference sequence). V was cut by 1 base and J by 2 bases, with 10 bases left in between. CDR3 nucleotide sequence: TGTGCCAGTAGTATAGGCTCCTTGGACACAGATACGCAGTATTTT. Translating gives CASSIGSLDTDTQYF.

The chain recombines TRBV5-1 with TRBJ2-2, with 8 bases lining up with TRBD2. V shed 5 bases and J 0 bases; nucleotides not matched to a gene: 3. This CDR3 is 15 amino acids long. CDR1 is SGHRS and CDR2 is YFSETQ in the germline V gene. CDR3 nucleotide sequence: TGCGCCAGCAGTTTAGCGGGACCGAACACCGGGGAGCTGTTTTTT. It codes for CASSLAGPNTGELFF.

The V gene is TRBV9, the J gene TRBJ1-1; D might be TRBD1 (6 bases). CDR3 length equals 18 residues. Trimming cost V 0 bases and J 1 base, with 19 bases left between them. Germline V CDR1 and CDR2: SGDLS, YYNGEE. The CDR3 DNA reads as TGTGCCAGCAGCGTAGAGACCCTACAGGGATTCGGGAACACTGAAGCTTTCTTT. This codes for CASSVETLQGFGNTEAFF.

About this clone itself: A much larger clonotype is one base distant, so this may be a read error. The rearrangement links TRBV15 to TRBJ2-7; a possible D gene is TRBD2 (5 bases). V was trimmed by 5 bases and J by 6 bases, leaving 17 bases between them. This CDR3 region has 14 residues. Germline V gene data show CDR1 as LNHNV and CDR2 as YYDKDF (reference sequence). CDR3 region: CATSPLGERSEQYF. DNA for the CDR3: TGTGCCACCAGCCCTCTCGGGGAGCGCTCCGAGCAGTACTTC.

CDR3 amino acids: CASSPWDAGDWLTEAFF. CDR3 bases: TGTGCCAGCAGCCCTTGGGACGCAGGGGATTGGTTGACTGAAGCTTTCTTT. The chain combines TRBV11-2 with TRBJ1-1, with D possibly being TRBD1 (6 bases). The V gene's germline CDR1 is SGHAT and CDR2 FQNNGV. The CDR3 has 17 residues. V lost 5 bases, J lost 5 bases, and 24 bases lay in between.

In this sample, this clone turned up once. The rearrangement uses TRBV28 and TRBJ1-2; possible D gene TRBD1, 6 bases. The V and J ends lost 0 bases and 7 bases respectively, with 15 bases between them. CDR1 and CDR2 from the germline V gene are MDHEN and SYDVKM. This CDR3 is 15 amino acids long. CDR3 DNA: TGTGCCAGCAGTTTATGGAGCAAGGGGGTGAGTGGCTACACCTTC. Protein product: CASSLWSKGVSGYTF.

This chain uses TRBV5-1 with TRBJ2-7; 10 bases agree with TRBD2. Germline CDR1 reads SGHRS; CDR2 reads YFSETQ. With V trimmed by 5 bases and J by 5 bases, 10 bases remained unmatched. There are 15 residues in the CDR3. CDR3 sequence: CASRDTAGGLNEQYF. The DNA for the CDR3 is TGCGCCAGCAGGGACACAGCGGGAGGGCTGAACGAGCAGTACTTC.

The chain joins TRBV19 to TRBJ2-7, with TRBD1 matching 7 bases. Looked up from germline, CDR1 is LNHDA and CDR2 is SQIVND (reference sequence). There are 14 residues in the CDR3. V shed 5 bases and J 0 bases; nucleotides not matched to a gene: 4. The CDR3 loop reads CASSAGTASYEQYF. The CDR3 coding sequence is TGTGCCAGTAGTGCCGGGACAGCCTCCTACGAGCAGTACTTC.

The chain has TRBV14 and TRBJ2-7; D ambiguous. The CDR3 has 13 amino acids. Trimming pared 0 bases from V and 3 bases from J, leaving 6 bases between. CDR1 is SGHDN, CDR2 FVKESK, per germline. Here the CDR3 DNA reads TGTGCCAGCAGCCAAGATCAGATCTACGAGCAGTACTTC. It yields the protein CASSQDQIYEQYF.

Only a few counts were recorded for this clone. This chain joins TRBV28 and TRBJ2-7, with D maybe TRBD2 (5 bases). Germline V gives CDR1 MDHEN, CDR2 SYDVKM. The V end lost 6 bases, the J end lost 2 bases, and 17 bases lay between the germline ends. This CDR3 has 15 residues. This CDR3 reads CASRKIRDLAYEQYF. The CDR3 DNA reads TGTGCCAGCAGAAAAATCCGGGATCTCGCCTACGAGCAGTACTTC.

The chain employs TRBV27 and TRBJ2-3; TRBD2 aligns across 9 bases. V shed 3 bases, J shed 4 bases, and the junction held 8 bases outside the gene matches. CDR3 length equals 16 residues. The germline gives CDR1 MNHEY, CDR2 SMNVEV (reference sequence). CDR3: CASSLVAAGGPDTQYF. CDR3 in DNA: TGTGCCAGCAGTTTGGTGGCAGCGGGAGGTCCAGATACGCAGTATTTT.

This clone came up once. The chain links TRBV27 to TRBJ2-3; 10 bases agree with TRBD2. The trim removed 5 bases at V and 6 bases at J, leaving 8 bases unmatched. Germline V gene sequence: CDR1 MNHEY, CDR2 SMNVEV (reference sequence). The CDR3 has 15 residues. CDR3 residues: CASSASGGARDTQYF. The CDR3 nucleotides read TGTGCCAGCAGTGCAAGCGGGGGGGCGAGGGATACGCAGTATTTT.

V usage is TRBV15 and J usage is TRBJ2-7; 13 bases agree with TRBD2. V shed 4 bases, J shed 4 bases, and the junction held 1 base outside the gene matches. Germline V gene lookup returns CDR1 LNHNV and CDR2 YYDKDF (reference sequence). The CDR3 consists of 14 residues. CDR3 residues: CATSMGLAGYEQYF. The CDR3 DNA reads TGTGCCACCAGCATGGGACTAGCGGGATACGAGCAGTACTTC.

This chain joins TRBV29-1 and TRBJ1-4, with D tentatively TRBD1 (5 bases). Germline-derived CDR1 and CDR2 are SQVTM and ANQGSEA. The CDR3 has 14 amino acids. Trimming pared 5 bases from V and 2 bases from J, leaving 12 bases between. The CDR3 reads CSVYPRDTNEKLFF. The DNA for the CDR3 is TGCAGCGTTTATCCCCGGGACACTAATGAAAAACTGTTTTTT.

V usage is TRBV4-2 and J usage is TRBJ2-2; D gene ambiguous. CDR3 length: 17 residues. Trimming cost V 0 bases and J 0 bases, with 11 bases left between them. CDR1 is LGHNA and CDR2 is YNFKEQ in the germline V gene. As DNA, the CDR3 is TGTGCCAGCAGCCAAGATCTACAGTCCGCGAACACCGGGGAGCTGTTTTTT. Residues: CASSQDLQSANTGELFF.

This chain connects TRBV6-6 to TRBJ1-2; TRBD1 might be the D (5 bases). Germline-derived CDR1 and CDR2 are MNHNY and SVGAGI (reference sequence). The CDR3 sequence is 14 residues long. V was pared by 5 bases and J by 3 bases, with 13 bases between. The DNA for the CDR3 is TGTGCCAGCAGTCCGGGACGGGCCTACTATGGCTACACCTTC. This encodes CASSPGRAYYGYTF.

The chain couples TRBV7-9 to TRBJ1-3, with 7 bases matching TRBD1. This CDR3 is 16 amino acids long. Germline CDR1 and CDR2: SEHNR and FQNEAQ (reference sequence). V dropped 6 bases and J dropped 0; count of bases not matched to a gene: 8. The CDR3 nucleotides are TGTGCCAGCAGGCCTACAGGGGTCAGCTCTGGAAACACCATATATTTT. Its translation: CASRPTGVSSGNTIYF.

This chain joins TRBV9 and TRBJ1-1; no clear D. Deletions cut 6 bases from V and 0 bases from J, with 15 bases between. Germline V lookup: CDR1 SGDLS, CDR2 YYNGEE. The CDR3 runs to 15 residues. CDR3 DNA sequence: TGTGCCAGCACCCCGGGGTGGGGTATGAACACTGAAGCTTTCTTT. It encodes CASTPGWGMNTEAFF.

The chain employs TRBV5-6 and TRBJ2-7, with 11 bases lining up with TRBD1. The V segment lost 3 bases and the J segment 5 bases; nucleotides outside the gene matches: 7. Germline assignment: CDR1 SGHDT and CDR2 YYEEEE. The CDR3 is 15 residues long. The CDR3 loop is CASSSDRGLLDEQYF. CDR3 DNA sequence: TGTGCCAGCAGCTCGGACAGGGGGCTTTTAGACGAGCAGTACTTC.

The chain uses TRBV2 and TRBJ2-1; TRBD2 agrees at 12 bases. The length of the CDR3 is 18 residues. Trimming cost V 6 bases and J 0 bases; bases outside gene matches: 9. In germline, CDR1 is SNHLY, CDR2 FYNNEI. The CDR3 nucleotides are TGTGCCAGCAGCGGACTAGCGGGGTTTTCGAGCTCCTACAATGAGCAGTTCTTC. Translated, it gives CASSGLAGFSSSYNEQFF.

The rearrangement uses TRBV18 and TRBJ1-1, with D perhaps TRBD1 (5 bases). V was trimmed by 5 bases and J by 2 bases, leaving 12 bases between them. The CDR3 spans 14 residues. Germline V gives CDR1 KGHSH, CDR2 LQKENI. The CDR3 is CASSVPGLNTEAFF. The CDR3 DNA sequence: TGTGCCAGCTCAGTACCGGGGCTCAACACTGAAGCTTTCTTT.